Each of the 32 T cell receptor beta chains below was sequenced from the same sample in a study of tumor and adjacent non-tumor tissue in lung cancer. No cell sorting was done before RNA was extracted from the tissue. A modified ARM-PCR protocol with three rounds of nested PCR amplified TCRbeta. One entry per CDR3 protein results from TCRdb running MiXCR on the multiplex PCR reads. The table includes some 78,000 distinct CDR3 sequences, approximately 79% detected once. Sequencing was carried out using lung tumor tissue. The receptors were gathered from a woman aged 45-60 years with non-small cell lung cancer.

This clonotype was recorded a few times. A read error is possible here, since a much larger clone lies one base away. This chain links TRBV7-9 with TRBJ2-2; D gene unclear. Germline values: CDR1 SEHNR, CDR2 FQNEAQ (reference sequence). The CDR3 length is 14 residues. Here the CDR3 reads CVSSLTQHTGELFF. Written as DNA, the CDR3 is TGTGTCAGCAGCTTAACCCAGCACACCGGGGAGCTGTTTTTT.

This sequence joins TRBV12-3 or TRBV12-4 and TRBJ2-7; D not certain. This CDR3 spans 13 amino acids. V was clipped by 7 bases and J by 1 base, with 11 bases between them. CDR3 loop: CASTLNISYEQYF. CDR3 bases: TGTGCCAGCACCCTGAACATTTCCTACGAGCAGTACTTC.

In the case of this clonotype: A junction end diverges from the germline sequence, so it may reflect a read error. The chain uses TRBV6-6 and TRBJ2-1; a weak D match, TRBD2 (6 bases). This CDR3 is built from 19 residues. Per the germline V gene, CDR1 is MNHNY and CDR2 is SVGAGI (reference sequence). The CDR3 nucleotides read TGTGCCAGCAGATACTTTGCCGGAATAGCGGCTACCTTCTACAATGAGCAGATCTTC. It is translated as CASRYFAGIAATFYNEQIF.

This clonotype appeared a few times. This sequence may be a read error, since a much larger clone differs from it by one base. This sequence joins TRBV11-2 and TRBJ1-1; 7 nucleotides agree with TRBD1. The CDR3 extends over 18 amino acids. The trim removed 6 bases at V and 1 base at J, leaving 17 bases unmatched. CDR1 and CDR2 (germline): SGHAT, FQNNGV. The CDR3 DNA is TGTGCCAGCAGTCGAGGGGGCACAGGTCCTTGGGGGAACACTGAAGCTTTCTTT. It specifies CASSRGGTGPWGNTEAFF.

The chain carries TRBV12-3 or TRBV12-4 and TRBJ1-4, with 7 nucleotides matching TRBD1. The length of the CDR3 is 14 residues. With V trimmed by 9 bases and J by 5 bases, 9 bases remained unmatched. CDR3 amino acids: CARRTGDPNEKLFF. CDR3 in DNA: TGTGCCAGGAGAACAGGGGACCCCAATGAAAAACTGTTTTTT.

The genes are TRBV3-1 and TRBJ2-2, with 8 bases matching TRBD2. The junction had 2 bases not matched to a gene; V was cut back by 1 base and J by 7 bases. CDR1 and CDR2 from the germline V gene are LGHDT and YNNKEL (reference sequence). This CDR3 region has 14 residues. The CDR3 sequence is CASSQGAGVGELFF. CDR3 DNA: TGTGCCAGCAGCCAAGGAGCGGGAGTCGGGGAGCTGTTTTTT.

Of note for this clonotype: The CDR3 does not close with the conserved phenylalanine or tryptophan, likely indicating a read error. The gene calls are TRBV4-1 and TRBJ2-7, with a tentative D call TRBD2 (6 bases). Per the germline V gene, CDR1 is MGHRA and CDR2 is YSYEKL. This CDR3 comprises 14 residues. The CDR3 region has the DNA TGTGCCAGCAGCCAAGAGGCCACTAGCTACAAGCAGTACATC. It is translated as CASSQEATSYKQYI.

Notes on this clonotype: Relative to the germline gene, one junction end is altered; a read error may explain this. The J gene is TRBJ2-1, the V gene TRBV6-1, with D perhaps being TRBD1 or TRBD2 (5 bases each). Germline values: CDR1 MNHNS, CDR2 SASEGT. The CDR3 sequence is 16 residues long. The CDR3 DNA reads as TGTGCCAGCAATCATGGGTGGGGGAGCTCCTACAATGAGCAATTCTTC. Its protein product is CASNHGWGSSYNEQFF.

Details on this clonotype: Compared with germline, one end of the junction differs, possibly owing to a read error. J is TRBJ2-1 and V is TRBV11-3, with D possibly TRBD2 on 5 matching bases. Per the germline V gene, CDR1 is SGHNT and CDR2 is YENEEA. The CDR3 is made up of 17 amino acids. The CDR3 sequence: CASSFSVTVSSYNGQFF. Written as DNA, the CDR3 is TGTGCCAGTAGCTTTAGCGTGACGGTCAGCTCCTACAATGGGCAGTTCTTC.

The chain recombines TRBV11-3 with TRBJ1-3; D call uncertain. V was pared by 1 base and J by 0 bases, with 7 bases between. Germline loops: CDR1 SGHNT, CDR2 YENEEA. The CDR3 runs 15 residues. For the CDR3, the DNA is TGTGCCAGCAGCTTAGGGCGAACCTCTGGAAACACCATATATTTT. Protein product: CASSLGRTSGNTIYF. Looking up the rest from reference TRBV11-3 and TRBJ1-3 gives the full variable domain: EAGVVQSPRYKIIEKKQPVAFWCNPISGHNTLYWYLQNLGQGPELLIRYENEEAVDDSQLPKDRFSAERLKGVDSTLKIQPAELGDSAVYLCASSLGRTSGNTIYFGEGSWLTVV.

There are many counts of this clonotype. The J gene is TRBJ1-1, the V gene TRBV29-1; no reliable D call. Germline V gene data show CDR1 as SQVTM and CDR2 as ANQGSEA. V shed 0 bases and J shed 5 bases, with 7 bases lying between them. The CDR3 is 12 residues long. In DNA form, the CDR3 reads TGCAGCGTTGAAGATCCCGGAACTGAAGCTTTCTTT. It codes for CSVEDPGTEAFF. Complete variable domain (other parts from reference TRBV29-1 and TRBJ1-1): SAVISQKPSRDICQRGTSLTIQCQVDSQVTMMFWYRQQPGQSLTLIATANQGSEATYESGFVIDKFPISRPNLTFSTLTVSNMSPEDSSIYLCSVEDPGTEAFFGQGTRLTVV.

As regards this clonotype: Compared with germline, one end of the junction differs, possibly owing to a read error. V and J are TRBV5-4 and TRBJ1-1; D is unresolved. The CDR3 totals 13 residues. Germline-derived CDR1 and CDR2 are SGHNT and YYREEE (reference sequence). CDR3: CACSLVGNTEAFF. The CDR3 region has the DNA TGTGCCTGCAGCTTGGTTGGGAATACTGAAGCTTTCTTT.

The V call is TRBV20-1, the J call TRBJ2-1, with 10 bases lining up with TRBD2. V gave up 7 bases and J gave up 6 bases; unmatched junction bases: 24. Per germline, CDR1 DFQATT and CDR2 SNEGSKA (reference sequence). The CDR3 covers 19 residues. In DNA form, the CDR3 reads TGCAGTGATACTTGGAACTCGGCTAGCGGGAGCGTGTCTTGCAATGAGCAGTTCTTC. Its protein product is CSDTWNSASGSVSCNEQFF.

The CDR3 loop reads CASSQDAGLSRVNVLTF. As DNA, the CDR3 is TGCGCCAGCAGCCAAGACGCAGGTTTATCTAGGGTCAACGTCCTGACTTTC. J is TRBJ2-6 and V is TRBV4-3; unclear D gene. Trimming took 0 bases from V and 9 from J, leaving 18 bases between them. Per germline, CDR1 LGHNA and CDR2 YSLEER. The CDR3 totals 17 residues.

Concerning this clonotype: Germline is not matched at one junction end, which may reflect a read error. The V call is TRBV6-6, the J call TRBJ2-7; TRBD1 is a possible D gene (6 bases). In germline, CDR1 is MNHNY, CDR2 SVGAGI (reference sequence). This CDR3 has 13 residues. CDR3 region: CVSSQQGSNEQHF. CDR3 coding DNA: TGTGTCAGCAGTCAACAGGGAAGTAACGAGCAACATTTC.

The V gene is TRBV5-4, the J gene TRBJ1-2; possible D gene TRBD1, 5 bases. Germline V gene lookup returns CDR1 SGHNT and CDR2 YYREEE (reference sequence). This CDR3 has 13 amino acids. Trimming took 3 bases from V and 11 from J, leaving 17 bases between them. The CDR3 loop is CASSYGHSYEYTF. The CDR3 bases are TGTGCCAGCAGCTACGGACATTCCTATGAATACACCTTC.

The gene calls are TRBV12-3 or TRBV12-4 and TRBJ2-7; 8 bases match TRBD1. V dropped 9 bases and J dropped 7; count of bases not matched to a gene: 14. The CDR3 sequence is 14 residues long. The DNA of the CDR3 is TGTGCCAGAAGCTGGGGACAGGCGGCGAGGGAGCAGTACTTC. Translation: CARSWGQAAREQYF.

This clonotype was observed a handful of times. The missing conserved phenylalanine or tryptophan at the end of this CDR3 makes a read error likely. The chain has TRBV11-1 and TRBJ1-2; the D is unclear. V gave up 4 bases and J gave up 0 bases, with 12 bases separating them. The CDR3 has 15 amino acids. The V gene's germline CDR1 is SGHAT and CDR2 FQDESV (reference sequence). CDR3 in DNA: TGTGCCAGCAGCTCGGAGCGGGCCTCTAACTATGGCTACACCTCA. It codes for CASSSERASNYGYTS.

This clonotype was found a few times. A read error may produce the germline difference seen at one junction end. This rearrangement joins TRBV6-6 to TRBJ1-5; 9 bases align to TRBD1. In germline, CDR1 is MNHNY, CDR2 SVGAGI (reference sequence). The CDR3 consists of 15 residues. This CDR3 reads CASRQTGGAGQTQHF. CDR3 DNA: TGTGCTAGCAGACAGACAGGGGGTGCAGGGCAGACCCAGCATTTT.

The chain joins TRBV4-2 to TRBJ1-2, with a weak D call TRBD1 (5 bases). V was shortened by 0 bases and J by 1 base, with 12 bases between the two germline ends. There are 16 residues in the CDR3. Germline assignment: CDR1 LGHNA and CDR2 YNFKEQ. The CDR3 DNA reads TGTGCCAGCAGCCAAGATATAGCTGGGGGTAACTATGGCTACACCTTC. Residues: CASSQDIAGGNYGYTF.

The chain couples TRBV20-1 to TRBJ1-2; D gene uncertain. The germline CDR1 and CDR2 sequences are DFQATT and SNEGSKA (reference sequence). The CDR3 totals 12 residues. V shed 7 bases and J shed 5 bases, with 14 bases lying between them. The CDR3 region has the DNA TGCAGTGTTAAGGGAGTCCTTTATGGCTACACCTTC. Its protein is CSVKGVLYGYTF.

With regard to this clonotype: No conserved phenylalanine or tryptophan ends this CDR3, so it is likely a read error. V is TRBV20-1 and J is TRBJ2-5, with TRBD2 matching over 12 bases. The CDR3 length is 17 residues. Germline V gene data show CDR1 as DFQATT and CDR2 as SNEGSKA (reference sequence). The CDR3 is CSVRNYLQGLAGETQYL. CDR3 nucleotides: TGCAGTGTTAGAAACTATCTCCAGGGACTAGCGGGAGAGACCCAGTACCTC.

Relative to its sample, this clonotype is medium-sized. The gene calls are TRBV11-3 and TRBJ1-4, with D possibly being TRBD1 (5 bases). V was pared by 0 bases and J by 4 bases, with 18 bases between. The CDR3 loop spans 18 amino acids. Per germline, CDR1 SGHNT and CDR2 YENEEA. Here the CDR3 reads CASSLEGGGEKGNEKLFF. The CDR3 region has the DNA TGTGCCAGCAGCTTAGAAGGTGGAGGGGAGAAGGGTAATGAAAAACTGTTTTTT.

The rearrangement joins TRBV11-3 to TRBJ2-5, with a tentative D call TRBD1 (6 bases). This CDR3 comprises 14 residues. Trimming shortened V by 9 bases and J by 1 base, and 15 bases separated the two germline ends. Looked up from germline, CDR1 is SGHNT and CDR2 is YENEEA. The CDR3 reads CARNRDKSQETQYF. Written as DNA, the CDR3 is TGTGCCAGAAACCGGGACAAGAGCCAAGAGACCCAGTACTTC.

The chain uses TRBV20-1 and TRBJ1-1; TRBD1 might be the D (5 bases). The CDR3 runs 13 residues. The V end lost 8 bases, the J end lost 6 bases, and 19 bases lay between the germline ends. Germline-derived CDR1 and CDR2 are DFQATT and SNEGSKA (reference sequence). The CDR3: CSTIQGGDSEAFF. CDR3 nucleotides: TGCAGTACTATTCAGGGTGGAGACTCTGAAGCTTTCTTT.

The chain has TRBV15 and TRBJ1-1; TRBD1 matches at 12 bases. With V trimmed by 0 bases and J by 5 bases, 7 bases remained unmatched. Germline lookup yields CDR1 LNHNV and CDR2 YYDKDF (reference sequence). This CDR3 region has 17 residues. The CDR3 DNA sequence: TGTGCCACCAGCAGAGAGGGGACAGGGGGCAGGAGGACTGAAGCTTTCTTT. Amino acids: CATSREGTGGRRTEAFF.

With respect to this clonotype: The CDR3 does not end in the conserved phenylalanine or tryptophan, so this is likely a read error. V usage is TRBV12-3 or TRBV12-4 and J usage is TRBJ2-1; 10 bases match TRBD2. V shed 7 bases, J shed 7 bases, and the junction held 19 bases outside the gene matches. The CDR3 covers 18 residues. In nucleotides, the CDR3 is TGTGCCAGCACCCCCGGGAGGGTTGAGCGGGGGGGGTGGAATGAGCAGTTCATC. Protein sequence: CASTPGRVERGGWNEQFI.

This clonotype showed up just a few times. CDR3 residues: CASSQTCGGTDTQYF. CDR3 nucleotide sequence: TGTGCCAGCAGCCAGACTTGCGGAGGTACAGATACGCAGTATTTT. V gene TRBV7-9 combines with J gene TRBJ2-3; tentative D call: TRBD2 (5 bases). This CDR3 is 15 amino acids long. The V end was cut by 5 bases, the J end by 3 bases, with 15 bases between. Germline V gene lookup returns CDR1 SEHNR and CDR2 FQNEAQ (reference sequence).

Comments on this clonotype: Relative to the germline gene, one junction end is altered; a read error may explain this. The gene calls are TRBV4-2 and TRBJ2-7; perhaps TRBD2 as D (6 bases). The CDR3 is made up of 14 amino acids. Germline values: CDR1 LGHNA, CDR2 YNFKEQ. The DNA for the CDR3 is TGTGCCAGCAGCGGCGGTGCGGGGATCCACGAGCAGTGCTTC. It translates to CASSGGAGIHEQCF.

The rearrangement links TRBV28 to TRBJ2-7; tentative D call: TRBD2 (5 bases). Germline V CDR1 and CDR2: MDHEN, SYDVKM. V lost 3 bases to trimming and J lost 3 bases, with 9 bases between them. This CDR3 contains 13 residues. CDR3 residues: CASSFSGLYEQYF. The DNA for the CDR3 is TGTGCCAGCAGTTTCAGTGGACTCTACGAGCAGTACTTC.

In the case of this clonotype: Since a much larger clone is just one base distant, this may be a read error. The rearrangement uses TRBV30 and TRBJ2-4, with no clear D. The CDR3 spans 15 residues. CDR1 and CDR2 (germline): GTSNPN, SVGIG (reference sequence). The germline V and J ends were trimmed by 1 base and 6 bases, with 16 bases remaining between them. The CDR3 nucleotides are TGTGCCTGGAGTGGTGGAGAGACGCCCCTAAACATTCAGTACTTC. It is translated as CAWSGGETPLNIQYF.

With respect to this clonotype: The germline gene is not matched at one end of the junction; a read error may be the cause. CDR3 coding DNA: TGCAGTACTAGAGATGCATGTGGCACCGGGGAGCTGTTTTTT. Translation: CSTRDACGTGELFF. The rearrangement links TRBV20-1 to TRBJ2-2, with D perhaps matching TRBD2 (5 bases). The CDR3 is made up of 14 amino acids. Germline loops: CDR1 DFQATT, CDR2 SNEGSKA (reference sequence).